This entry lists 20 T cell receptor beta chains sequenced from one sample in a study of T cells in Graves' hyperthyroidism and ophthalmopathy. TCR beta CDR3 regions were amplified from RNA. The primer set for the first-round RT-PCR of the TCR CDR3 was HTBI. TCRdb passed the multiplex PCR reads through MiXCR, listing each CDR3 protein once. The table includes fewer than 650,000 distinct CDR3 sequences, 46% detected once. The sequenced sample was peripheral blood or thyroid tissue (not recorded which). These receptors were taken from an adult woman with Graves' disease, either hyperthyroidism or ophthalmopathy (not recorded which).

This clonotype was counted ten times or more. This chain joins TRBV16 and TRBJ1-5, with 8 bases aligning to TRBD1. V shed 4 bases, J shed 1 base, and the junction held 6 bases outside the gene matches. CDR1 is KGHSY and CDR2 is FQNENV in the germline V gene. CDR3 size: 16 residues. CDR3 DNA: TGTGCCAGCAGCCCTCGACAGGGGAGAAGCAATCAGCCCCAGCATTTT. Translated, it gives CASSPRQGRSNQPQHF.

CDR3 protein: CSARTRDTEAFF. The CDR3 DNA reads TGCAGTGCTAGAACCAGGGATACTGAAGCTTTCTTT. This chain connects TRBV20-1 to TRBJ1-1, with D perhaps matching TRBD1 (5 bases). V lost 2 bases to trimming and J lost 5 bases, with 9 bases between them. This CDR3 comprises 12 residues. Germline CDR1 DFQATT, CDR2 SNEGSKA (reference sequence).

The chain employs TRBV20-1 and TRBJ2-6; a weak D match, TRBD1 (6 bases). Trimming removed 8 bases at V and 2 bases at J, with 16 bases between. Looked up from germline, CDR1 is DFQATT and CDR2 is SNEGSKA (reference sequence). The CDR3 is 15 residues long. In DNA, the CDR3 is TGCAGTTTCGCTAGACAGGTCGCTGGGGCCAACGTCCTGACTTTC. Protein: CSFARQVAGANVLTF.

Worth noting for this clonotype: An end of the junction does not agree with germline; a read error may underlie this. Here the CDR3 reads CASSLISWSATQTQYF. CDR3 sequence (DNA): TGCGCCAGCAGCTTAATATCGTGGTCCGCGACCCAGACCCAGTACTTC. The chain carries TRBV7-3 and TRBJ2-5; D not certain. Germline V lookup: CDR1 SGHTA, CDR2 FQGTGA. This CDR3 spans 16 amino acids.

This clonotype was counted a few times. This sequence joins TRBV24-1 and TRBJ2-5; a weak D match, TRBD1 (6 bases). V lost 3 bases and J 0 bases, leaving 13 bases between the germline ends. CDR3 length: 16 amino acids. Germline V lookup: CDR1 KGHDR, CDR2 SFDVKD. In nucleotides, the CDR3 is TGTGCCACCAGTGATCCGGACAGCGAGTACCAAGAGACCCAGTACTTC. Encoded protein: CATSDPDSEYQETQYF.

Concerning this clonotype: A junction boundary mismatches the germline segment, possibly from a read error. This CDR3 reads CANSLAGVGNYGYTF. In DNA form, the CDR3 reads TGTGCCAACAGCTTGGCCGGTGTGGGTAACTATGGCTACACCTTC. The chain joins TRBV5-5 to TRBJ1-2; D remains ambiguous. CDR1 and CDR2 (germline): SGHKS, YYEKEE (reference sequence). The CDR3 spans 15 residues. The full variable domain, in which reference TRBV5-5 and TRBJ1-2 provide the parts outside the CDR3, is DAGVTQSPTHLIKTRGQQVTLRCSPISGHKSVSWYQQVLGQGPQFIFQYYEKEERGRGNFPDRFSARQFPNYSSELNVNALLLGDSALYLCANSLAGVGNYGYTFGSGTRLTVV.

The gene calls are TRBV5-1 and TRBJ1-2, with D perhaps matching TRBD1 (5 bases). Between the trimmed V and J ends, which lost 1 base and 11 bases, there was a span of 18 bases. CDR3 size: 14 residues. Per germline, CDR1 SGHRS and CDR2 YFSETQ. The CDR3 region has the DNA TGCGCCAGCAGCTTGCCCGGACAAGGACCAGGATACACCTTC. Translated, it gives CASSLPGQGPGYTF.

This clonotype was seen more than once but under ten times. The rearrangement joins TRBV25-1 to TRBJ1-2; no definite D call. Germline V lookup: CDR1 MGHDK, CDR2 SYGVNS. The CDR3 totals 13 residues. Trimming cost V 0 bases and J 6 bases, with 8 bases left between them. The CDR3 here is CASSEYPRNGYTF. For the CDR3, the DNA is TGTGCCAGCAGTGAATACCCCAGGAATGGCTACACCTTC.

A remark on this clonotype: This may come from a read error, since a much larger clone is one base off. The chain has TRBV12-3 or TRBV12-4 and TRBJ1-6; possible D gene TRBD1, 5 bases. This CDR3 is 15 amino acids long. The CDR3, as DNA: TGTGCCGGCAGTTATGACAGACCATATAATTCACCCCTCCACTTT. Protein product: CAGSYDRPYNSPLHF.

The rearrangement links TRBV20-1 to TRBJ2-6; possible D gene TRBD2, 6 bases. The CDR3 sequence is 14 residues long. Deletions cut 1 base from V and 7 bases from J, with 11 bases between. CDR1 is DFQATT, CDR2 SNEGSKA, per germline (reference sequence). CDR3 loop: CSARAGAGANVLTF. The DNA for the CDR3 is TGCAGTGCTAGAGCTGGGGCGGGAGCCAACGTCCTGACTTTC.

CDR3 nucleotides: TGTGCCAGTAGTGCACCCAATATGAACACTGAAGCTTTCTTT. This codes for CASSAPNMNTEAFF. The gene calls are TRBV11-2 and TRBJ1-1; no reliable D call. The germline gives CDR1 SGHAT, CDR2 FQNNGV. This CDR3 spans 14 amino acids. V lost 9 bases and J 0 bases, leaving 14 bases between the germline ends.

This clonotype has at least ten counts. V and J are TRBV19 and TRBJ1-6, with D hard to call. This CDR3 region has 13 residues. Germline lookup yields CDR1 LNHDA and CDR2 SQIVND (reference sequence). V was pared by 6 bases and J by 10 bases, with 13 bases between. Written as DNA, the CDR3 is TGTGCCAGTAGACCGAGTCCAGGCTCACCCCTCCACTTT. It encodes CASRPSPGSPLHF.

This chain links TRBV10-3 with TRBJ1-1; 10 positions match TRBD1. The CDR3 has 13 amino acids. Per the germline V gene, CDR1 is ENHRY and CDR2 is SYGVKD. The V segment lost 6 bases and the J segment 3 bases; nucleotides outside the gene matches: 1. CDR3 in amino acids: CAIRGTGDTEAFF. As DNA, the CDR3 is TGTGCCATCAGGGGGACAGGGGACACTGAAGCTTTCTTT.

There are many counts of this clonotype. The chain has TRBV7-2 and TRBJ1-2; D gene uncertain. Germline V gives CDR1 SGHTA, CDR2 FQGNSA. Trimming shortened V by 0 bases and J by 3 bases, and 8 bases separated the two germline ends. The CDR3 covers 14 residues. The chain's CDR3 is CASSLAARDYGYTF. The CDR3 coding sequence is TGTGCCAGCAGCTTAGCAGCTAGGGACTATGGCTACACCTTC.

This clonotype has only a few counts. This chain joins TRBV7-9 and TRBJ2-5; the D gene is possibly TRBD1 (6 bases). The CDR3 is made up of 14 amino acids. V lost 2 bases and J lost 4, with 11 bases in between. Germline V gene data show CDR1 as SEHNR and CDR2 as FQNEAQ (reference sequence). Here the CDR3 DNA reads TGTGCCAGCAGCTTAAGCCAGGGGATAGAGACCCAGTACTTC. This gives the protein CASSLSQGIETQYF.

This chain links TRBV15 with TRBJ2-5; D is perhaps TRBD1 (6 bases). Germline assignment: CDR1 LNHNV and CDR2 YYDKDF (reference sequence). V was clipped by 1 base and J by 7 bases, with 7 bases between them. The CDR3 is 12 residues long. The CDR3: CATSRVQGTQYF. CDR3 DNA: TGTGCCACCAGCAGAGTACAGGGGACCCAGTACTTC.

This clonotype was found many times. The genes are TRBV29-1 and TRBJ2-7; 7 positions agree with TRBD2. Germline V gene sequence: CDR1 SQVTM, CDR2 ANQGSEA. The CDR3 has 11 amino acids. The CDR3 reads CRALATYEQYF. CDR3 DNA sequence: TGCAGGGCACTAGCGACCTACGAGCAGTACTTC.

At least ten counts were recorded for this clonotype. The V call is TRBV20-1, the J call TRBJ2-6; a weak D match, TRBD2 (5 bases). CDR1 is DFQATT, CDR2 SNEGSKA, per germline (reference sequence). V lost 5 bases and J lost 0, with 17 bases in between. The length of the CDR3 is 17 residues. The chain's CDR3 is CSAFGVPLNSGANVLTF. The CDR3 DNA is TGCAGTGCTTTCGGGGTCCCACTCAACTCTGGGGCCAACGTCCTGACTTTC.

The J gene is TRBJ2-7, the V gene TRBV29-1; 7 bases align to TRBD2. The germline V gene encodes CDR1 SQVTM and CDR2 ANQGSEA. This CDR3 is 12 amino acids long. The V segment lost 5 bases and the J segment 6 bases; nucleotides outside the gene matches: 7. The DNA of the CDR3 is TGCAGCGTTCTAAGGGACTACGGCGAGCAGTACTTC. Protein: CSVLRDYGEQYF.

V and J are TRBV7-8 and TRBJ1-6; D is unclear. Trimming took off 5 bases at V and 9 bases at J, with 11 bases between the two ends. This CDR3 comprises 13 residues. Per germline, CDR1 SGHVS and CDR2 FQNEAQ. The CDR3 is CASSQDGASPLHF. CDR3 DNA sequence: TGTGCCAGCAGCCAAGACGGCGCTTCACCCCTCCACTTT.